Shown below are 31 T cell receptor beta chains from a single sample sequenced in a study of molecular identifiers for immune sequencing clone quantification. MiXCR, run by TCRdb on the PCR reads, gives a single entry per CDR3 protein. The table includes fewer than 350,000 distinct CDR3 sequences, roughly a fifth detected once. The sequencing input was naive CD8+ T cells from blood, with Jurkat cell RNA spiked in. Subset specified: FACS-sorted CD8+CD4-CCR7+CD45RA+ naive T cells. These receptors all come from a human donor in good health. Some libraries in this study had Jurkat cell RNA spiked in.

Concerning this clonotype: A read error may be the cause here, since a much bigger clone is one base away. This chain joins TRBV4-3 and TRBJ1-3; possibly TRBD1 for D (5 bases). The CDR3 consists of 16 residues. The germline CDR1 and CDR2 sequences are LGHNA and YSLEER. The chain's CDR3 is CVSSQGFGGVGNTIYF. In nucleotides, the CDR3 is TGCGTCAGCAGCCAGGGATTCGGGGGTGTTGGAAACACCATATATTTT.

This clonotype showed up many times. The V gene is TRBV29-1, the J gene TRBJ1-1; 11 positions match TRBD1. Germline values: CDR1 SQVTM, CDR2 ANQGSEA. The J segment lost 2 bases and the V segment lost 5 bases, leaving 7 bases of the junction unmatched. CDR3 length equals 15 residues. In nucleotides, the CDR3 is TGCAGCGTTCTAGGACAGGGGGCGGGAAACACTGAAGCTTTCTTT. Translation: CSVLGQGAGNTEAFF.

The chain uses TRBV30 and TRBJ1-1; 7 bases agree with TRBD1. The CDR3 is 13 amino acids. Per the germline V gene, CDR1 is GTSNPN and CDR2 is SVGIG (reference sequence). Losses at the gene ends were 1 base for V and 4 bases for J; bases not matched to a gene: 3. CDR3 region: CAWSETGCTEAFF. Here the CDR3 DNA reads TGTGCCTGGAGTGAGACAGGGTGCACTGAAGCTTTCTTT.

This clonotype has a handful of counts. The V gene is TRBV6-1, the J gene TRBJ2-7; the D is unclear. The CDR3 runs 11 residues. V gave up 6 bases and J gave up 4 bases, with 7 bases separating them. The germline V gene encodes CDR1 MNHNS and CDR2 SASEGT. The DNA for the CDR3 is TGTGCCAGCAGCCAGAGGTACGAGCAGTACTTC. The encoded protein is CASSQRYEQYF.

In this sample, this clonotype turned up once. The germline gene is not matched at one end of the junction; a read error may be the cause. This chain links TRBV5-3 with TRBJ2-2, with D possibly being TRBD2 (5 bases). TRBV5-3 is labeled an ORF, and its function is uncertain. This CDR3 is built from 17 residues. The CDR3 DNA sequence: TGTGCCAGCACCAACACTCACCGGGTAGTCTCCACCGGGGAGATGTTTTTT. The encoded protein is CASTNTHRVVSTGEMFF.

This clonotype appeared many times. CDR3: CASSVSTYANTGELFF. The CDR3 nucleotides are TGTGCCAGCAGCGTAAGCACCTACGCGAACACCGGGGAGCTGTTTTTT. V and J are TRBV9 and TRBJ2-2; D is uncertain. CDR1 and CDR2 from the germline V gene are SGDLS and YYNGEE. V lost 1 base to trimming and J lost 0 bases, with 10 bases between them. The CDR3 runs 16 residues. The entire variable domain, with the rest obtained from reference TRBV9 and TRBJ2-2, is as follows: DSGVTQTPKHLITATGQRVTLRCSPRSGDLSVYWYQQSLDQGLQFLIQYYNGEERAKGNILERFSAQQFPDLHSELNLSSLELGDSALYFCASSVSTYANTGELFFGEGSRLTVL.

At least ten counts were recorded for this clonotype. This rearrangement joins TRBV5-1 to TRBJ2-1; 10 bases map to TRBD2. Germline CDR1 is SGHRS and CDR2 is YFSETQ. V lost 1 base, J lost 9 bases, and 16 bases stayed unmatched. This CDR3 spans 18 amino acids. Written as DNA, the CDR3 is TGCGCCAGCAGCTTGAACTCTTACTCTAGCGGGAGTTTTGGTGAGCAGTTCTTC. Its protein is CASSLNSYSSGSFGEQFF.

This clonotype was seen at least ten times. CDR3 in DNA: TGCGCCAGCAGCAGGCGGGTAGAGTGGGGCACAGATACGCAGTATTTT. This sequence encodes CASSRRVEWGTDTQYF. The chain recombines TRBV4-3 with TRBJ2-3; D possibly corresponds to TRBD2 (5 bases). Germline V gives CDR1 LGHNA, CDR2 YSLEER. This CDR3 spans 16 amino acids. V lost 5 bases and J 1 base, leaving 16 bases between the germline ends.

The sample holds a few counts of this clonotype. The J gene is TRBJ2-3, the V gene TRBV12-3 or TRBV12-4; 9 bases map to TRBD2. The CDR3 has 17 residues. J gave up 0 bases and V 4 bases, and 8 bases lay outside the gene matches. DNA for the CDR3: TGTGCCAGCAGTTGGAACGGACTAGCGACTAGCACAGATACGCAGTATTTT. Amino acids: CASSWNGLATSTDTQYF.

This clonotype was seen at least ten times. The CDR3 DNA reads TGTGCCAGCAGTTTGTGGGGGGAGGGCAATCAGCCCCAGCATTTT. It translates to CASSLWGEGNQPQHF. The chain links TRBV27 to TRBJ1-5; D possibly corresponds to TRBD1 (5 bases). The CDR3 consists of 15 residues. Germline CDR1 and CDR2: MNHEY and SMNVEV (reference sequence). Trimming stripped 3 bases from V and 2 bases from J, with 11 bases between.

This clonotype was recorded only once. One base away lies a much larger clone, so this may be a sequencing read error. The chain is built from TRBV6-2 or TRBV6-3 and TRBJ2-7; 11 bases fit TRBD2. Unmatched junction bases numbered 6, after V lost 7 bases and J lost 1 base. The CDR3 spans 15 residues. Per the germline V gene, CDR1 is MNHEY and CDR2 is SVGEGT. CDR3 amino acids: CASIQTSGVSYEQYF. CDR3 DNA: TGTGCCAGCATCCAGACTAGCGGGGTATCCTACGAGCAGTACTTC.

This clonotype was picked up many times. V is TRBV7-9 and J is TRBJ2-3, with 7 bases matching TRBD1. V lost 6 bases to trimming and J lost 6 bases; unmatched junction nucleotides: 15. Germline values: CDR1 SEHNR, CDR2 FQNEAQ (reference sequence). The CDR3 consists of 16 residues. The CDR3 is CASRDERDSFLDTQYF. CDR3 coding DNA: TGTGCCAGCAGAGACGAACGGGACAGTTTTTTGGATACGCAGTATTTT.

In its sample, this clonotype was seen many times. V usage is TRBV10-2 and J usage is TRBJ2-3; 12 bases are shared with TRBD1. With 0 bases clipped from V and 0 bases from J, the junction kept 4 bases outside the gene matches. This CDR3 is built from 18 residues. Per germline, CDR1 WSHSY and CDR2 SAAADI. CDR3 coding DNA: TGCGCCAGCAGTGAGTCTGGGGACAGGGGGCTCAGCACAGATACGCAGTATTTT. It specifies CASSESGDRGLSTDTQYF.

This clonotype has ten or more counts. CDR3 bases: TGTGCCAGCAGCTCCCCCGGGACAGGGGACTTAGCCAAAAACATTCAGTACTTC. This encodes CASSSPGTGDLAKNIQYF. This chain connects TRBV7-2 to TRBJ2-4; 10 nucleotides agree with TRBD1. Germline V gene data show CDR1 as SGHTA and CDR2 as FQGNSA. The V and J ends lost 4 bases and 0 bases, in that order; junction bases with no gene match: 9. The CDR3 contains 18 residues. The whole variable domain, remainder taken from reference TRBV7-2 and TRBJ2-4, is GAGVSQSPSNKVTEKGKDVELRCDPISGHTALYWYRQSLGQGLEFLIYFQGNSAPDKSGLPSDRFSAERTGGSVSTLTIQRTQQEDSAVYLCASSSPGTGDLAKNIQYFGAGTRLSVL.

There are many counts of this clonotype. This sequence joins TRBV9 and TRBJ1-2; D not certain. The germline V gene has CDR1 SGDLS and CDR2 YYNGEE. CDR3 size: 13 residues. Trimming pared 3 bases from V and 1 base from J, leaving 7 bases between. CDR3 sequence (DNA): TGTGCCAGCAGCGCGGACGGTAACTATGGCTACACCTTC. Translating gives CASSADGNYGYTF.

In its sample, this clonotype was seen many times. The chain joins TRBV20-1 to TRBJ1-3, with no clear D. In germline, CDR1 is DFQATT, CDR2 SNEGSKA (reference sequence). The CDR3 length is 16 residues. V lost 0 bases, J lost 1 base, and 13 bases lay in between. CDR3 in amino acids: CSARDRGTVSGNTIYF. As DNA, the CDR3 is TGCAGTGCTAGAGATCGAGGAACAGTGTCTGGAAACACCATATATTTT.

In its sample, this clonotype was seen many times. V gene TRBV7-2 combines with J gene TRBJ2-1; a weak D match, TRBD2 (5 bases). Between the trimmed V and J ends, which lost 7 bases and 7 bases, there was a span of 14 bases. This CDR3 contains 13 residues. Germline V gene data show CDR1 as SGHTA and CDR2 as FQGNSA. The CDR3 region has the DNA TGTGCCAGCACCCCCGGGGTTATGAATGAGCAGTTCTTC. This gives the protein CASTPGVMNEQFF.

Details on this clonotype: A clone one base away is much larger, so this may be a read error. The chain links TRBV12-3 or TRBV12-4 to TRBJ2-1; D remains ambiguous. This CDR3 has 12 residues. CDR3: CACSLSRTEQFF. As DNA, the CDR3 is TGTGCCTGCAGTTTAAGTCGGACTGAGCAGTTCTTC.

There are many counts of this clonotype. The gene calls are TRBV25-1 and TRBJ2-7; D not resolved. V lost 3 bases to trimming and J lost 0 bases, with 12 bases between them. CDR1 is MGHDK, CDR2 SYGVNS, per germline. The CDR3 loop spans 15 amino acids. CDR3 bases: TGTGCCAGCAGTGATCCCAGCAGGCCCTCCTACGAGCAGTACTTC. Protein product: CASSDPSRPSYEQYF.

This clonotype showed up many times. The chain has TRBV29-1 and TRBJ2-2; 11 nucleotides agree with TRBD2. CDR1 and CDR2 from the germline V gene are SQVTM and ANQGSEA. Trimming at V came to 7 bases and at J to 0 bases, leaving 10 bases not matched to a gene. The CDR3 length is 17 residues. The DNA for the CDR3 is TGCAGCGCTTCTAGCGGGGGGCCCCACGCGAACACCGGGGAGCTGTTTTTT. Amino acids: CSASSGGPHANTGELFF.

This chain uses TRBV11-2 with TRBJ2-7, with 7 bases identical to TRBD2. Trimming at V came to 5 bases and at J to 2 bases, leaving 3 bases not matched to a gene. CDR3 length equals 13 residues. Germline CDR1 SGHAT, CDR2 FQNNGV. This CDR3 is CASSRLAAYEQYF. The DNA of the CDR3 is TGTGCCAGCAGCCGACTAGCCGCCTACGAGCAGTACTTC. Filled out from reference TRBV11-2 and TRBJ2-7, the complete variable domain reads EAGVAQSPRYKIIEKRQSVAFWCNPISGHATLYWYQQILGQGPKLLIQFQNNGVVDDSQLPKDRFSAERLKGVDSTLKIQPAKLEDSAVYLCASSRLAAYEQYFGPGTRLTVT.

Concerning this clonotype itself: The CDR3 does not close with the conserved phenylalanine or tryptophan, likely indicating a read error. The chain joins TRBV28 to TRBJ1-1; possible D gene TRBD1, 6 bases. Germline CDR1 MDHEN, CDR2 SYDVKM. Trimming shortened V by 5 bases and J by 1 base, and 14 bases separated the two germline ends. The CDR3 has 15 amino acids. For the CDR3, the DNA is TGTGCCAGCAGTCCACAGGGCGTTAGGAACACTGAAGCTTTCATT. It specifies CASSPQGVRNTEAFI.

This chain uses TRBV10-3 with TRBJ1-6; TRBD1 is a possible D gene (5 bases). The CDR3 spans 14 residues. Germline values: CDR1 ENHRY, CDR2 SYGVKD. V lost 0 bases to trimming and J lost 7 bases, with 7 bases between them. CDR3 region: CAISESEGNSPLHF. DNA of the CDR3: TGTGCCATCAGTGAGTCAGAGGGGAATTCACCCCTCCACTTT.

In its sample, this clonotype was seen many times. The chain employs TRBV12-3 or TRBV12-4 and TRBJ2-3; D remains ambiguous. V lost 7 bases, J lost 0 bases, and 17 bases lay in between. The CDR3 has 16 amino acids. CDR3 DNA sequence: TGTGCCAGCACCTCCGACAATCACCCTAGCACAGATACGCAGTATTTT. Amino acids: CASTSDNHPSTDTQYF.

The rearrangement links TRBV20-1 to TRBJ2-3; no reliable D call. The CDR3 runs 15 residues. In germline, CDR1 is DFQATT, CDR2 SNEGSKA (reference sequence). With 2 bases removed from V and 4 bases from J, the gap between germline ends came to 16 bases. The CDR3 DNA is TGCAGTGCTAGACCCCCCGAAGGATTAGCAGATACGCAGTATTTT. Translation gives CSARPPEGLADTQYF.

With respect to this clonotype: A much larger clone lies one base from this, so it may be a read error. The chain joins TRBV7-9 to TRBJ2-7; 10 positions agree with TRBD2. Trimming removed 2 bases from V and 6 bases from J; junction bases left unmatched: 7. The CDR3 consists of 15 residues. The germline CDR1 and CDR2 sequences are SEHNR and FQNEAQ (reference sequence). The CDR3 region is CASSLTQGTSAEQYF. The CDR3 nucleotides are TGTGCCAGCAGCTTAACTCAGGGGACTAGCGCCGAGCAGTACTTC.

This clonotype was found a few times. The chain employs TRBV20-1 and TRBJ2-3, with a possible D match to TRBD2 (6 bases). The V and J ends lost 1 base and 2 bases respectively, with 13 bases between them. Looked up from germline, CDR1 is DFQATT and CDR2 is SNEGSKA (reference sequence). The CDR3 runs 15 residues. The CDR3 sequence is CSARGSTGVTDTQYF. The CDR3 nucleotides are TGCAGTGCTAGAGGGTCGACGGGGGTCACAGATACGCAGTATTTT.

Only a few counts were recorded for this clonotype. The chain has TRBV18 and TRBJ2-3; D tentatively fits TRBD1 or TRBD2 (5 bases each). This CDR3 contains 16 residues. The germline CDR1 and CDR2 sequences are KGHSH and LQKENI. V shed 3 bases and J shed 4 bases, with 17 bases lying between them. The CDR3: CASSPRMTRGADTQYF. Written as DNA, the CDR3 is TGTGCCAGCTCACCGAGAATGACTCGAGGGGCAGATACGCAGTATTTT.

The chain is built from TRBV15 and TRBJ2-7; 8 bases align to TRBD1. Germline V gives CDR1 LNHNV, CDR2 YYDKDF (reference sequence). J was trimmed by 3 bases and V by 3 bases; bases with no gene match: 1. CDR3 size: 13 residues. CDR3 bases: TGTGCCACCAGCAGCGGGACAGGCTACGAGCAGTACTTC. Translating it yields CATSSGTGYEQYF.

The chain couples TRBV29-1 to TRBJ2-3; 15 bases fit TRBD2. There are 16 residues in the CDR3. Trimming removed 7 bases from V and 4 bases from J; junction bases left unmatched: 9. Germline CDR1 and CDR2: SQVTM and ANQGSEA. CDR3 residues: CSGLGTSGRQADTQYF. As DNA, the CDR3 is TGCAGCGGCCTCGGGACTAGCGGGAGGCAAGCAGATACGCAGTATTTT.

This clonotype occurred a few times. The V call is TRBV3-1, the J call TRBJ2-3; 12 nucleotides line up with TRBD2. The CDR3 is made up of 17 amino acids. After removal of 3 bases from V and 2 bases from J, the junction contained 6 bases not matched to a gene. Germline V gene sequence: CDR1 LGHDT, CDR2 YNNKEL (reference sequence). Here the CDR3 reads CASSHLGLAGNTDTQYF. The CDR3 DNA sequence: TGTGCCAGCAGCCATCTAGGACTAGCGGGAAACACAGATACGCAGTATTTT.